These 30 T cell receptor beta chains were sequenced from one sample in a study of control samples from healthy donors and cancer patients. Measured with immunoSEQ multiplex PCR; TCRdb has only the in-frame clones, and not every one. The repertoire consists of 100,000 to 150,000 clones, with about nine tenths occurring once and the leading ten covering roughly 2.5%. The sample consisted of blood. The origin of the receptors is a middle-aged man in good health.

This clone was detected only once. J is TRBJ2-2 and V is TRBV6-5; D remains unclear. The CDR3 loop spans 10 amino acids. CDR1 is MNHEY and CDR2 is SVGAGI in the germline V gene. The germline V and J ends were trimmed by 8 bases and 8 bases, with 6 bases remaining between them. The CDR3 nucleotides read TGTGCCAGCCCTGGGGGGGAGCTGTTTTTT. It is translated as CASPGGELFF.

The chain recombines TRBV4-1 with TRBJ2-3; 7 nucleotides line up with TRBD1. J gave up 6 bases and V 1 base, and 4 bases lay outside the gene matches. Germline V gene data show CDR1 as MGHRA and CDR2 as YSYEKL. The CDR3 extends over 14 amino acids. CDR3 sequence (DNA): TGCGCCAGCAGCCAAGTCGACAGGGCGGATACGCAGTATTTT. The encoded protein is CASSQVDRADTQYF.

This chain joins TRBV29-1 and TRBJ2-3; D perhaps matches TRBD2 (6 bases). V lost 6 bases and J lost 1, with 14 bases in between. This CDR3 comprises 14 residues. In germline, CDR1 is SQVTM, CDR2 ANQGSEA. CDR3 loop: CSVEEGAGTDTQYF. The CDR3 DNA sequence: TGCAGCGTGGAGGAGGGCGCTGGCACAGATACGCAGTATTTT.

This chain links TRBV4-1 with TRBJ1-2; D remains ambiguous. Trimming stripped 3 bases from V and 5 bases from J, with 16 bases between. The CDR3 has 15 residues. Per germline, CDR1 MGHRA and CDR2 YSYEKL. CDR3 DNA sequence: TGCGCCAGCAGCCACCCCCCACGGGCGGAGTATGGCTACACCTTC. It encodes CASSHPPRAEYGYTF.

The rearrangement uses TRBV11-2 and TRBJ1-4; 8 nucleotides match TRBD1. Unmatched junction bases numbered 1, after V lost 4 bases and J lost 0 bases. CDR1 is SGHAT, CDR2 FQNNGV, per germline. This CDR3 is built from 15 residues. CDR3 bases: TGTGCCAGCAGCTCGACAGGGGCAACTAATGAAAAACTGTTTTTT. Residues: CASSSTGATNEKLFF.

J is TRBJ2-1 and V is TRBV28; D might be TRBD2 (5 bases). The CDR3 is made up of 14 amino acids. CDR1 and CDR2 from the germline V gene are MDHEN and SYDVKM. Trimming took off 5 bases at V and 8 bases at J, with 16 bases between the two ends. This CDR3 is CASSLPFPRDEQFF. The CDR3 DNA is TGTGCCAGCAGTCTACCGTTTCCGAGGGATGAGCAGTTCTTC.

This chain connects TRBV7-9 to TRBJ1-1; 7 nucleotides line up with TRBD1. Trimming removed 5 bases from V and 5 bases from J; junction bases left unmatched: 11. CDR1 and CDR2 from the germline V gene are SEHNR and FQNEAQ (reference sequence). CDR3 size: 15 residues. The CDR3 spells CASSPSTGRGTEAFF. The CDR3 DNA reads as TGTGCCAGCAGCCCATCGACAGGGAGAGGGACTGAAGCTTTCTTT.

The chain links TRBV6-5 to TRBJ2-4, with D unresolved. Trimming took 7 bases from V and 3 from J, leaving 16 bases between them. The CDR3 covers 15 residues. Germline V gene sequence: CDR1 MNHEY, CDR2 SVGAGI. The CDR3 here is CASTPSRAVKNIQYF. In DNA, the CDR3 is TGTGCCAGCACCCCTTCACGGGCCGTCAAAAACATTCAGTACTTC.

This sequence joins TRBV3-1 (or the pseudogene TRBV3-2) and TRBJ1-2; no reliable D call. This CDR3 has 14 amino acids. Germline loops: CDR1 LGHDT, CDR2 YNNKEL (reference sequence). With 7 bases removed from V and 8 bases from J, the gap between germline ends came to 20 bases. The CDR3 bases are TGTGCCAGCACATTGAGAGGGTCAGCCGGGGGCTACACCTTC. The encoded protein is CASTLRGSAGGYTF.

The chain recombines TRBV14 with TRBJ1-3, with D unresolved. Trimming shortened V by 0 bases and J by 7 bases, and 10 bases separated the two germline ends. Looked up from germline, CDR1 is SGHDN and CDR2 is FVKESK. CDR3 length: 14 residues. The CDR3 DNA reads TGTGCCAGCAGCCAAGAGGGCTTCGGCAACACCATATATTTT. It is translated as CASSQEGFGNTIYF. The variable domain in full, with the rest retrieved from reference TRBV14 and TRBJ1-3, is EAGVTQFPSHSVIEKGQTVTLRCDPISGHDNLYWYRRVMGKEIKFLLHFVKESKQDESGMPNNRFLAERTGGTYSTLKVQPAELEDSGVYFCASSQEGFGNTIYFGEGSWLTVV.

The chain uses TRBV9 and TRBJ2-2; the match to TRBD2 covers 8 bases. The CDR3 contains 15 residues. V dropped 3 bases and J dropped 0; count of bases not matched to a gene: 1. Germline CDR1 SGDLS, CDR2 YYNGEE. The CDR3 nucleotides are TGTGCCAGCAGCGAACTAGCGGCGAACACCGGGGAGCTGTTTTTT. Encoded protein: CASSELAANTGELFF.

Turning to this clone: At one end the junction does not follow the germline gene, possibly because of a read error. V and J are TRBV2 and TRBJ2-7; the match to TRBD2 covers 7 bases. Germline V gives CDR1 SNHLY, CDR2 FYNNEI. This CDR3 comprises 14 residues. The CDR3 reads CASREGLDSYEQYF. The CDR3 DNA is TGTGCCAGCAGGGAAGGACTAGACTCCTACGAGCAGTACTTC.

The chain joins TRBV20-1 to TRBJ2-7; D unresolved. Trimming removed 4 bases at V and 0 bases at J, with 4 bases between. Germline V gives CDR1 DFQATT, CDR2 SNEGSKA (reference sequence). The CDR3 length is 11 residues. The CDR3 protein is CSATISYEQYF. In DNA form, the CDR3 reads TGCAGTGCTACCATCTCCTACGAGCAGTACTTC.

Details on this clone: The identical CDR3 is also encoded by other nucleotide sequences in the sample. The chain uses TRBV6-1 and TRBJ2-3; D is undetermined. The CDR3 runs to 11 residues. Trimming left V 2 bases short and J 5 bases short, with 2 bases between. CDR1 and CDR2 from the germline V gene are MNHNS and SASEGT. The CDR3 nucleotides are TGTGCCAGCAGTGAAAGAGATACGCAGTATTTT. Its translation is CASSERDTQYF.

The V call is TRBV5-1, the J call TRBJ2-1; the match to TRBD2 covers 11 bases. The CDR3 has 14 amino acids. Germline-derived CDR1 and CDR2 are SGHRS and YFSETQ. J gave up 3 bases and V 8 bases, and 4 bases lay outside the gene matches. CDR3 DNA sequence: TGCGCCAGTCGCGGGACTAGCGGCTACAATGAGCAGTTCTTC. It is translated as CASRGTSGYNEQFF.

This chain links TRBV9 with TRBJ1-2; 11 positions agree with TRBD1. With V trimmed by 0 bases and J by 3 bases, 1 base remained unmatched. CDR1 SGDLS and CDR2 YYNGEE come from the germline V gene. The CDR3 is 15 amino acids. The CDR3 bases are TGTGCCAGCAGCGTAGGGACAGGGGGCGACTATGGCTACACCTTC. This sequence encodes CASSVGTGGDYGYTF.

On this clone: Other DNA sequences in this specimen translate into the identical CDR3. The chain combines TRBV11-2 with TRBJ2-5; D remains unclear. The germline gives CDR1 SGHAT, CDR2 FQNNGV. The ends were cut back, 5 bases at V and 4 bases at J, with 5 bases in the middle. The CDR3 contains 11 residues. The CDR3 is CASSLGETQYF. The DNA of the CDR3 is TGTGCCAGCAGCCTCGGAGAGACCCAGTACTTC.

This chain uses TRBV3-1 (or the pseudogene TRBV3-2) with TRBJ2-3; perhaps TRBD2 as D (5 bases). In germline, CDR1 is LGHDT, CDR2 YNNKEL (reference sequence). The germline V and J ends were trimmed by 4 bases and 5 bases, with 13 bases remaining between them. The CDR3 is 14 amino acids. The CDR3 coding sequence is TGTGCCAGCAGCCTATTAGCGCTCGGAGATACGCAGTATTTT. It encodes CASSLLALGDTQYF.

The chain joins TRBV6-5 to TRBJ1-2; no clear D. This CDR3 region has 15 residues. V was pared by 2 bases and J by 4 bases, with 14 bases between. Germline-derived CDR1 and CDR2 are MNHEY and SVGAGI. In nucleotides, the CDR3 is TGTGCCAGCAGTTACAGTCCCCCCGGGGTCTATGGCTACACCTTC. Translation: CASSYSPPGVYGYTF.

The chain has TRBV4-1 and TRBJ1-5, with D unresolved. CDR3 length: 15 residues. V lost 0 bases, J lost 1 base, and 7 bases lay in between. Per germline, CDR1 MGHRA and CDR2 YSYEKL. CDR3 in DNA: TGCGCCAGCAGCCAAGATTTATTGAGCAATCAGCCCCAGCATTTT. It yields the protein CASSQDLLSNQPQHF.

The CDR3 loop is CAWSVWGQGPYEQYF. The DNA for the CDR3 is TGTGCCTGGAGTGTATGGGGACAGGGACCCTACGAGCAGTACTTC. V and J are TRBV30 and TRBJ2-7; 9 nucleotides line up with TRBD1. The CDR3 covers 15 residues. V trimming: 0 bases; J trimming: 2 bases; junction bases outside the gene matches: 5. CDR1 is GTSNPN, CDR2 SVGIG, per germline (reference sequence).

V and J are TRBV7-9 and TRBJ2-3; unclear D gene. V was trimmed by 5 bases and J by 1 base, leaving 10 bases between them. The CDR3 runs to 14 residues. From germline, CDR1 is SEHNR and CDR2 FQNEAQ (reference sequence). The CDR3 coding sequence is TGTGCCAGCAGCGGCCGGACGGGCACAGATACGCAGTATTTT. Amino acids: CASSGRTGTDTQYF.

The rearrangement links TRBV29-1 to TRBJ1-2; the match to TRBD1 covers 8 bases. Germline V CDR1 and CDR2: SQVTM, ANQGSEA. The CDR3 sequence is 12 residues long. The trim removed 7 bases at V and 2 bases at J, leaving 3 bases unmatched. As DNA, the CDR3 is TGCAGCGGATACAGGGGGAACTATGGCTACACCTTC. This gives the protein CSGYRGNYGYTF.

The J gene is TRBJ2-3, the V gene TRBV19; no clear D. V lost 7 bases, J lost 2 bases, and 19 bases lay in between. Per the germline V gene, CDR1 is LNHDA and CDR2 is SQIVND (reference sequence). The CDR3 is made up of 16 amino acids. The CDR3 DNA reads TGTGCCAGTAAGGTCGATTTTCCCTCCCCCACAGATACGCAGTATTTT. Translated, it gives CASKVDFPSPTDTQYF.

The J gene is TRBJ1-2, the V gene TRBV27; no definite D call. V lost 6 bases and J 0 bases, leaving 14 bases between the germline ends. The germline V gene encodes CDR1 MNHEY and CDR2 SMNVEV (reference sequence). The CDR3 extends over 15 amino acids. CDR3 loop: CASRRGRVSNYGYTF. In DNA form, the CDR3 reads TGTGCCAGCAGACGAGGGAGAGTTTCTAACTATGGCTACACCTTC.

The genes are TRBV5-6 and TRBJ1-2; D remains unclear. V was trimmed by 4 bases and J by 6 bases, leaving 16 bases between them. The CDR3 has 14 residues. Germline V gene data show CDR1 as SGHDT and CDR2 as YYEEEE. CDR3 amino acids: CASSLYVGDDGYTF. The CDR3 DNA is TGTGCCAGCAGCCTGTATGTGGGAGATGATGGCTACACCTTC.

CDR3 residues: CASSLPGQPLGTDTQYF. In DNA form, the CDR3 reads TGTGCCAGCAGCTTGCCGGGACAGCCTCTCGGCACAGATACGCAGTATTTT. V usage is TRBV7-9 and J usage is TRBJ2-3, with 7 bases identical to TRBD1. The CDR3 sequence is 17 residues long. Germline CDR1 and CDR2: SEHNR and FQNEAQ (reference sequence). V dropped 3 bases and J dropped 1; count of bases not matched to a gene: 10.

This chain connects TRBV7-9 to TRBJ2-5; D remains ambiguous. The CDR3 is made up of 12 amino acids. Trimming removed 4 bases at V and 7 bases at J, with 10 bases between. Germline loops: CDR1 SEHNR, CDR2 FQNEAQ (reference sequence). Here the CDR3 DNA reads TGTGCCAGCAGCTCCCCTGGGTGGACCCAGTACTTC. It specifies CASSSPGWTQYF.

The V call is TRBV7-2, the J call TRBJ2-7; TRBD1 matches at 7 bases. The CDR3 covers 14 residues. Germline CDR1 and CDR2: SGHTA and FQGNSA. The ends lost 2 bases at V and 2 bases at J; junction bases unmatched: 3. The CDR3 region has the DNA TGTGCCAGCAGCTTACATGGGACAGCCTACGAGCAGTACTTC. Protein product: CASSLHGTAYEQYF.

Details on this clone: At one boundary the junction diverges from the germline segment, which might be a read error. V is TRBV29-1 and J is TRBJ2-3, with TRBD2 matching over 12 bases. The germline V gene encodes CDR1 SQVTM and CDR2 ANQGSEA. The CDR3 extends over 14 amino acids. The CDR3 loop reads CRVGLAGGGDTQYF. The CDR3 DNA is TGCCGCGTTGGGCTAGCGGGGGGGGGAGATACGCAGTATTTT.